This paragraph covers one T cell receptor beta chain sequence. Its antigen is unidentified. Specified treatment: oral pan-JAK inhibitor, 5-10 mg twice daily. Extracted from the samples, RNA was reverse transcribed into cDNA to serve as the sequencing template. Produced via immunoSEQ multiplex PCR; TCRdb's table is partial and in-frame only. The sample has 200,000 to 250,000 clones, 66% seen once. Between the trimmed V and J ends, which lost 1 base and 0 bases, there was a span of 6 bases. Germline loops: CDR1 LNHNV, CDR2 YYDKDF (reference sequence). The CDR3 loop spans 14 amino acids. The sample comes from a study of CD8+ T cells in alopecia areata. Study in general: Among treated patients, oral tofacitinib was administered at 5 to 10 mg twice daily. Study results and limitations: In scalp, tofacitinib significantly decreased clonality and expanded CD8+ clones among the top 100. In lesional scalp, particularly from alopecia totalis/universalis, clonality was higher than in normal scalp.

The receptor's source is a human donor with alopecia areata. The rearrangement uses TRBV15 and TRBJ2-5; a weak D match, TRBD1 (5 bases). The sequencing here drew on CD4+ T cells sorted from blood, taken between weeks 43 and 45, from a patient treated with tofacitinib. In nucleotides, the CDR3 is TGTGCCACCAGCAGAGGACAGAACCAAGAGACCCAGTACTTC. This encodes CATSRGQNQETQYF.